This T cell receptor (beta chain) emerged from a study of OX40 agonist ivuxolimab in advanced cancers. On the study more broadly: Partial response was recorded in three patients: one hepatocellular carcinoma and two cutaneous melanoma cases.

V was trimmed by 4 bases and J by 6 bases, leaving 11 bases between them. Looked up from germline, CDR1 is SGHDT and CDR2 is YYEEEE. The CDR3 length is 12 residues. Only in-frame clones appear in the TCRdb table, and some are missing; sequencing was by immunoSEQ multiplex PCR. Found here are about 18,000 clones, over 60% of them singletons; the top ten hold 15% to 20%. Source: CD4+ or CD8+ T cells sorted from blood, taken in a trial of the OX40 agonist ivuxolimab. This TCR was sampled from an adult with an advanced solid tumor such as melanoma, head and neck, liver or kidney cancer. V and J are TRBV5-6 and TRBJ2-7; D uncertain. Here the CDR3 DNA reads TGTGCCAGCAGCGCGTCTAGGTGCGAGCAGTACTTC. It codes for CASSASRCEQYF.